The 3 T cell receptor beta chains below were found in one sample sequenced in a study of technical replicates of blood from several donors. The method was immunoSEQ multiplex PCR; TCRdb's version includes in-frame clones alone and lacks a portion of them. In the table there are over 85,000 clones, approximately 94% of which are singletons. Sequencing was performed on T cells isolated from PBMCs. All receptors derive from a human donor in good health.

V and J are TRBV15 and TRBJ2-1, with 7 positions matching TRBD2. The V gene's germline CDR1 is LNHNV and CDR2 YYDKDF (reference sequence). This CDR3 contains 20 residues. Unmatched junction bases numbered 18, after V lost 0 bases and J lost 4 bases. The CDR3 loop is CATSRERVQIAGILYNEQFF. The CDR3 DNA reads TGTGCCACCAGCAGAGAGAGGGTCCAAATAGCGGGTATCCTATACAATGAGCAGTTCTTC. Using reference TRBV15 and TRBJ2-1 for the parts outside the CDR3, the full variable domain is DAMVIQNPRYQVTQFGKPVTLSCSQTLNHNVMYWYQQKSSQAPKLLFHYYDKDFNNEADTPDNFQSRRPNTSFCFLDIRSPGLGDTAMYLCATSRERVQIAGILYNEQFFGPGTRLTVL.

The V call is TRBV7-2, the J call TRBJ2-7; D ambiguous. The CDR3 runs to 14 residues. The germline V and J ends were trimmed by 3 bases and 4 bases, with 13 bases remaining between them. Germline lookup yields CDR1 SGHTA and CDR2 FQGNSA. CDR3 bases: TGTGCCAGCAGCTTTTTGGCGGCCATGTACGAGCAGTACTTC. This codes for CASSFLAAMYEQYF. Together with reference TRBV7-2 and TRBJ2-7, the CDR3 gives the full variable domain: GAGVSQSPSNKVTEKGKDVELRCDPISGHTALYWYRQSLGQGLEFLIYFQGNSAPDKSGLPSDRFSAERTGGSVSTLTIQRTQQEDSAVYLCASSFLAAMYEQYFGPGTRLTVT.

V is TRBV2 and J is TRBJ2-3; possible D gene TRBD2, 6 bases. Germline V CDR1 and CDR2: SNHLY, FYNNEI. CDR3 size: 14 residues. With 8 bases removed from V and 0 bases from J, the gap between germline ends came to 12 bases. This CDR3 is CASQPGTSTDTQYF. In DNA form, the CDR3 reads TGTGCCAGCCAGCCCGGGACTAGCACAGATACGCAGTATTTT.